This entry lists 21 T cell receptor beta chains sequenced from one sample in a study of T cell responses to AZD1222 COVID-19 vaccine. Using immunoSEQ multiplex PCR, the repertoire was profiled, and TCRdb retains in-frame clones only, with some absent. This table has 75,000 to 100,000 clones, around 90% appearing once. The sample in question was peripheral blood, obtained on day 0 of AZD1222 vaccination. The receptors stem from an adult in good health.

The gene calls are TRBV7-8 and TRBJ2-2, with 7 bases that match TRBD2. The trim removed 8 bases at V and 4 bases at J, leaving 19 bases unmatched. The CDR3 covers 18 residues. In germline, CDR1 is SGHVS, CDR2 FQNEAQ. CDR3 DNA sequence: TGTGCCAGCCAGTCGGCTTTGGGGGGAGGGCCAGGCACCGGGGAGCTGTTTTTT. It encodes CASQSALGGGPGTGELFF.

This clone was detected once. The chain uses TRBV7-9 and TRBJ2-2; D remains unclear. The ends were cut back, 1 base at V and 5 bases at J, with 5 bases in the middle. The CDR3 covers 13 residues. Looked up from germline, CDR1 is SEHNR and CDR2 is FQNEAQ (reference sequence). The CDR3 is CASSLEGTGELFF. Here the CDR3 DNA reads TGTGCCAGCAGCTTAGAAGGGACCGGGGAGCTGTTTTTT.

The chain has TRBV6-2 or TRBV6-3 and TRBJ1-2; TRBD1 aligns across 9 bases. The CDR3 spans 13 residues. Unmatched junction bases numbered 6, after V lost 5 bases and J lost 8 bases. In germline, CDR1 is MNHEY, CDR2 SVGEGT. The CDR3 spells CASSVGQGYGYTF. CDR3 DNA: TGTGCCAGCAGTGTAGGACAGGGGTACGGCTACACCTTC.

The CDR3 loop reads CASSRRDRLNSPLHF. The CDR3 DNA reads TGTGCCAGCTCACGACGGGACAGGTTGAATTCACCCCTCCACTTT. The chain uses TRBV18 and TRBJ1-6, with 8 bases lining up with TRBD1. Trimming at V came to 4 bases and at J to 7 bases, leaving 6 bases not matched to a gene. The CDR3 is 15 amino acids. Germline lookup yields CDR1 KGHSH and CDR2 LQKENI. Filled out from reference TRBV18 and TRBJ1-6, the complete variable domain reads NAGVMQNPRHLVRRRGQEARLRCSPMKGHSHVYWYRQLPEEGLKFMVYLQKENIIDESGMPKERFSAEFPKEGPSILRIQQVVRGDSAAYFCASSRRDRLNSPLHFGNGTRLTVT.

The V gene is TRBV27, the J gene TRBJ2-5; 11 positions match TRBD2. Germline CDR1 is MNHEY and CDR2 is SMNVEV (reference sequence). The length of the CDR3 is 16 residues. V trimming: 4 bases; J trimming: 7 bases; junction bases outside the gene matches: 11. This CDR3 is CASSSPGTSGKGTQYF. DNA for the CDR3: TGTGCCAGCAGTTCCCCGGGGACTAGCGGCAAAGGGACCCAGTACTTC.

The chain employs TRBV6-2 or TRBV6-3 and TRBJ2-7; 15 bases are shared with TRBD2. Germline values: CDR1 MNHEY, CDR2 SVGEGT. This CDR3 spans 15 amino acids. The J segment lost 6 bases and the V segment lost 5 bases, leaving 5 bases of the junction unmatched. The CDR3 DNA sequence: TGTGCCAGCAGTAGGGGACTAGCGGGAGGCAGCGAGCAGTACTTC. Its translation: CASSRGLAGGSEQYF.

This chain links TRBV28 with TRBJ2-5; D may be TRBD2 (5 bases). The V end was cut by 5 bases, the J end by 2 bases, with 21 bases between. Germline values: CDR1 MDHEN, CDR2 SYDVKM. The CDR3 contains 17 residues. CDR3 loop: CASSPTPWRSAQETQYF. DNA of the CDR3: TGTGCCAGCAGTCCGACCCCCTGGAGGTCAGCACAAGAGACCCAGTACTTC.

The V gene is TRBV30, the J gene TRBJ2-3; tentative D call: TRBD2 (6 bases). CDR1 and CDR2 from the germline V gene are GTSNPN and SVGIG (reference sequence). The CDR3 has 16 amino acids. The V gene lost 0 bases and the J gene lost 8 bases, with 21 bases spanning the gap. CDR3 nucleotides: TGTGCCTGGAGTGTCCCCCTTCGGGGGAGAAGGGCTACGCAGTATTTT. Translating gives CAWSVPLRGRRATQYF.

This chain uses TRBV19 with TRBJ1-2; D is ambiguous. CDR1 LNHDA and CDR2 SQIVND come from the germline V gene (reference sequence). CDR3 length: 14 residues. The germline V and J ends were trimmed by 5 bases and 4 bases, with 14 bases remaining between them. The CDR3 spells CASSPRTDSYGYTF. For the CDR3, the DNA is TGTGCCAGTAGTCCTAGGACTGATTCCTATGGCTACACCTTC.

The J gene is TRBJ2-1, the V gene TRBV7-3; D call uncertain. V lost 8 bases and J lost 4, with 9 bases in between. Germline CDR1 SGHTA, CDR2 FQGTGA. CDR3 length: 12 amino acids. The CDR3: CASGPTYNEQFF. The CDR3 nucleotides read TGTGCCAGCGGGCCTACGTACAATGAGCAGTTCTTC.

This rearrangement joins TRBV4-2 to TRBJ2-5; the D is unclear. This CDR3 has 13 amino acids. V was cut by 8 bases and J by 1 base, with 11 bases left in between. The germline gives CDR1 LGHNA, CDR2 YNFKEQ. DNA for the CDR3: TGTGCCAGCTCCCGGACCCTCCAAGAGACCCAGTACTTC. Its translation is CASSRTLQETQYF.

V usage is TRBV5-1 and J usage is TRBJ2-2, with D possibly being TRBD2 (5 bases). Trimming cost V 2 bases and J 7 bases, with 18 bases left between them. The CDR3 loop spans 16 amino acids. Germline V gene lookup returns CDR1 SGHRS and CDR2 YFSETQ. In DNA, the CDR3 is TGCGCCAGCAGCTTACTAGGAGAGGGTTCATTCGGGGAGCTGTTTTTT. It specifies CASSLLGEGSFGELFF.

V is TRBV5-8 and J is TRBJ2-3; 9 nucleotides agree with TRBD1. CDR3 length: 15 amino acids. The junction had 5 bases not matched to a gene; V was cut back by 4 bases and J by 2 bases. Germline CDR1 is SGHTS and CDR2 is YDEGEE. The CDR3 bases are TGTGCCAGCAGCCTGGGACAGGGCCCCACAGATACGCAGTATTTT. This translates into CASSLGQGPTDTQYF.

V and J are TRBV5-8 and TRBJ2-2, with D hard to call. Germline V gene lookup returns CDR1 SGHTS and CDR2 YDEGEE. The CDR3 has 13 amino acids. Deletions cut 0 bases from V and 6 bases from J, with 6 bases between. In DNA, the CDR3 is TGTGCCAGCAGCTTGGAAGGGCCCGGGGAGCTGTTTTTT. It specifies CASSLEGPGELFF.

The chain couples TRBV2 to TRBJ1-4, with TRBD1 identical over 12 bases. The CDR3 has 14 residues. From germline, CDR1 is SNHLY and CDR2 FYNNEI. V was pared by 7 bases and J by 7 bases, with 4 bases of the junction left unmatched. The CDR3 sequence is CASTGTGGSEKLFF. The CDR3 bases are TGTGCCAGCACCGGGACAGGGGGCTCTGAAAAACTGTTTTTT.

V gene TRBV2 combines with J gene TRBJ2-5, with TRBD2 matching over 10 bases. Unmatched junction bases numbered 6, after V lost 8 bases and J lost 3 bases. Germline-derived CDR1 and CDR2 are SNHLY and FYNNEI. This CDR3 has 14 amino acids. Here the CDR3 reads CASGRTSGKETQYF. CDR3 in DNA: TGTGCCAGCGGCAGGACTAGCGGAAAAGAGACCCAGTACTTC.

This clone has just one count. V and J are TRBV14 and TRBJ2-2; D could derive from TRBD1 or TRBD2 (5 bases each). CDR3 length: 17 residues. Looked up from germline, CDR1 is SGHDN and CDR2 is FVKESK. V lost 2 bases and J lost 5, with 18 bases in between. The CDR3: CASSQTLWGFWTGELFF. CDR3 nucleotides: TGTGCCAGCAGCCAAACCTTGTGGGGGTTTTGGACCGGGGAGCTGTTTTTT. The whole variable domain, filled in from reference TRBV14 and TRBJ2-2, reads EAGVTQFPSHSVIEKGQTVTLRCDPISGHDNLYWYRRVMGKEIKFLLHFVKESKQDESGMPNNRFLAERTGGTYSTLKVQPAELEDSGVYFCASSQTLWGFWTGELFFGEGSRLTVL.

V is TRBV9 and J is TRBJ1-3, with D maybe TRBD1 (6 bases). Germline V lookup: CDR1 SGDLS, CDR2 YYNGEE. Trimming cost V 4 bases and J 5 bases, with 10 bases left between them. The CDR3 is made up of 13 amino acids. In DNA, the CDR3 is TGTGCCAGCAGCCTCACAGGGAGAAACACCATATATTTT. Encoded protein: CASSLTGRNTIYF.

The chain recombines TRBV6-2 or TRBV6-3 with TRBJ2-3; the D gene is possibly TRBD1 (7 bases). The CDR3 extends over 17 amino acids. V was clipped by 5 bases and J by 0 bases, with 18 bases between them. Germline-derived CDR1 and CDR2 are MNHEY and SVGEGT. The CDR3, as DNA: TGTGCCAGCAGTCCCAACAGGGGTGGGACTAGCACAGATACGCAGTATTTT. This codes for CASSPNRGGTSTDTQYF.

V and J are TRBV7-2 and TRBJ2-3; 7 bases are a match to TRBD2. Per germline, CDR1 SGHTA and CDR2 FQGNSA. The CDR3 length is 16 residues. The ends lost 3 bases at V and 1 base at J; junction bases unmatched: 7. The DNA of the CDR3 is TGTGCCAGCAGCTTGGTCGCGGGAGTCGGCACAGATACGCAGTATTTT. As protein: CASSLVAGVGTDTQYF.

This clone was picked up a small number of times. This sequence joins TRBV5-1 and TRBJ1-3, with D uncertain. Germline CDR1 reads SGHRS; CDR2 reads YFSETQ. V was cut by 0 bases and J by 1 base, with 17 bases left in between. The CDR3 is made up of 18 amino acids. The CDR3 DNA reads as TGCGCCAGCAGCTTGGATTCGGGTACCACGACATCTGGAAACACCATATATTTT. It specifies CASSLDSGTTTSGNTIYF.